This TCR beta chain stems from a study of blood T cell repertoires in COVID-19. The overall study: COVID-19 samples, acute and convalescent, were from the United States, Italy and Spain. In each case, the material was cDNA or gDNA derived from T cells, B-cell-depleted T cells, or PBMCs.

Original analysis: Amplification from reference gene primers served as the basis for estimated nucleated cell counts. Profiling relied on immunoSEQ multiplex PCR, and the TCRdb table lists in-frame clones only, not all of them. From that table come the V and J calls and clone size; the DNA was used to work out D and trimming. Of about 140,000 clones listed, approximately 84% are singletons. The clonotype comes from a woman older than 75 in a cohort sampled during active or convalescent COVID-19. Sequencing was carried out using peripheral blood.

The CDR3 loop reads CASSRMTGGGGNTEAFF. In DNA, the CDR3 is TGCGCCAGCAGCCGGATGACAGGGGGCGGGGGGAACACTGAAGCTTTCTTT. The V gene is TRBV4-3, the J gene TRBJ1-1; 10 bases are shared with TRBD1. The CDR3 is 17 amino acids. V shed 4 bases and J 1 base; nucleotides not matched to a gene: 9. Germline CDR1 reads LGHNA; CDR2 reads YSLEER.